This passage covers 15 T cell receptor beta chains from one sample sequenced in a study of blood T cells in healthy people across ages. A J-beta primer mix and a sample-barcoded 5' primer were used in a second PCR of about 7 to 12 cycles. TCRdb ran MiXCR on the 5' RACE reads and lists one entry per CDR3 protein. The sample lists about 570,000 distinct CDR3 sequences; about 29% were seen once. The same data also went into a second study, on T cells of mothers and their children.

The sequencing input was blood. Receptors originate from a boy aged 2 to 10 in good health.

The genes are TRBV20-1 and TRBJ2-3; D is possibly TRBD2 (5 bases). CDR1 and CDR2 from the germline V gene are DFQATT and SNEGSKA (reference sequence). The CDR3 loop spans 12 amino acids. V lost 6 bases to trimming and J lost 4 bases, with 11 bases between them. The CDR3 nucleotides read TGCAGTGCACCGAGGGTAGCAGATACGCAGTATTTT. It yields the protein CSAPRVADTQYF.

The CDR3 DNA reads as TGCGCCAGCAGCTTTTCGGTCCAAGGGACCTACGAGCAGTACTTC. This gives the protein CASSFSVQGTYEQYF. The genes are TRBV5-1 and TRBJ2-7, with D hard to call. Germline V gene data show CDR1 as SGHRS and CDR2 as YFSETQ. The CDR3 sequence is 15 residues long. Between the trimmed V and J ends, which lost 2 bases and 2 bases, there was a span of 14 bases.

The J gene is TRBJ1-3, the V gene TRBV6-1; possibly TRBD1 for D (6 bases). The V end was cut by 7 bases, the J end by 3 bases, with 16 bases between. Germline CDR1 MNHNS, CDR2 SASEGT. This CDR3 is 15 amino acids long. The CDR3 DNA is TGTGCCAGCATCCGATGGGGGACAAGTGGAAACACCATATATTTT. It encodes CASIRWGTSGNTIYF.

The chain uses TRBV6-2 or TRBV6-3 and TRBJ2-5; weak D call: TRBD1 (6 bases). CDR1 is MNHEY, CDR2 SVGEGT, per germline. The CDR3 runs to 17 residues. V dropped 0 bases and J dropped 0 bases, with 14 bases sitting between them. The CDR3 loop is CASSYSSKTGNQETQYF. DNA of the CDR3: TGTGCCAGCAGTTACTCGAGTAAGACAGGCAACCAAGAGACCCAGTACTTC.

This clonotype was found a few times. This chain connects TRBV29-1 to TRBJ2-2; D is unclear. The CDR3 has 12 amino acids. Per the germline V gene, CDR1 is SQVTM and CDR2 is ANQGSEA. Trimming cost V 7 bases and J 6 bases, with 12 bases left between them. As DNA, the CDR3 is TGCAGCGCCTGGGCATCAGCCGGGGAGCTGTTTTTT. Protein sequence: CSAWASAGELFF.

The gene calls are TRBV4-2 and TRBJ1-1, with a tentative D call TRBD1 (6 bases). The germline V and J ends were trimmed by 0 bases and 5 bases, with 16 bases remaining between them. The length of the CDR3 is 16 residues. Germline V gene sequence: CDR1 LGHNA, CDR2 YNFKEQ. CDR3 loop: CASSQDGDPGDTEAFF. DNA for the CDR3: TGTGCCAGCAGCCAAGACGGGGACCCAGGGGATACTGAAGCTTTCTTT.

The chain recombines TRBV7-3 with TRBJ2-3; D ambiguous. V was trimmed by 5 bases and J by 7 bases, leaving 13 bases between them. Germline V CDR1 and CDR2: SGHTA, FQGTGA. The CDR3 loop spans 13 amino acids. This CDR3 is CASSPDGANTQYF. In DNA, the CDR3 is TGTGCCAGCAGCCCGGACGGTGCAAATACGCAGTATTTT.

V is TRBV14 and J is TRBJ2-1, with TRBD2 as a possible D gene (5 bases). V gave up 0 bases and J gave up 0 bases, with 12 bases separating them. Germline assignment: CDR1 SGHDN and CDR2 FVKESK. The CDR3 length is 17 residues. Written as DNA, the CDR3 is TGTGCCAGCAGCCAAGAAGGAGGCTTCAGCTCCTACAATGAGCAGTTCTTC. It specifies CASSQEGGFSSYNEQFF.

This chain links TRBV6-4 with TRBJ1-5; possible D gene TRBD1, 6 bases. This CDR3 has 17 residues. Germline V gene lookup returns CDR1 MRHNA and CDR2 SNTAGT. V lost 3 bases to trimming and J lost 1 base, with 16 bases between them. CDR3 bases: TGTGCCAGCAGTGAACCCCAGGGGAGGGAAAGCAATCAGCCCCAGCATTTT. Translation: CASSEPQGRESNQPQHF.

This clonotype was recorded a few times. This chain connects TRBV12-3 or TRBV12-4 to TRBJ1-2; no definite D call. This CDR3 region has 13 residues. The V end lost 6 bases, the J end lost 7 bases, and 15 bases lay between the germline ends. The CDR3, as DNA: TGTGCCAGCAGCCCTGAGAGGGTGGCTGGCTACACCTTC. Translated, it gives CASSPERVAGYTF.

The table lists this clonotype with a few counts. The rearrangement links TRBV11-2 to TRBJ2-1; 8 bases match TRBD1. In germline, CDR1 is SGHAT, CDR2 FQNNGV. The CDR3 consists of 15 residues. The J segment lost 6 bases and the V segment lost 3 bases, leaving 7 bases of the junction unmatched. In DNA, the CDR3 is TGTGCCAGCAGCTTGTCCAGGGGGCAAGCCAATGAGCAGTTCTTC. Translating it yields CASSLSRGQANEQFF.

This clonotype was detected a few times. The chain recombines TRBV6-2 or TRBV6-3 with TRBJ1-6; no definite D call. The V end was cut by 0 bases, the J end by 8 bases, with 17 bases between. Germline CDR1 is MNHEY and CDR2 is SVGEGT. This CDR3 spans 17 amino acids. The CDR3 coding sequence is TGTGCCAGCAGTTACTCGGCAGGTCTGAACCGGGATTCACCCCTCCACTTT. It translates to CASSYSAGLNRDSPLHF.

V gene TRBV7-8 combines with J gene TRBJ2-3, with 10 bases aligning to TRBD2. Germline values: CDR1 SGHVS, CDR2 FQNEAQ. V trimming: 0 bases; J trimming: 6 bases; junction bases outside the gene matches: 15. This CDR3 has 19 residues. Written as DNA, the CDR3 is TGTGCCAGCAGCTTAGCTGTGGCTAGCGGGAGTACGAACGGGGATACGCAGTATTTT. Translated, it gives CASSLAVASGSTNGDTQYF.

Of note for this clonotype: The junction and the germline gene differ at one end; a read error may be behind it. V gene TRBV5-5 combines with J gene TRBJ1-4; D is undetermined. This CDR3 spans 14 amino acids. The germline CDR1 and CDR2 sequences are SGHKS and YYEKEE (reference sequence). The CDR3 loop is CASSLGRRNGKLFF. The CDR3 DNA follows: TGTGCCAGCAGCTTGGGGCGGCGTAATGGAAAACTGTTTTTT. Together with reference TRBV5-5 and TRBJ1-4, the CDR3 gives the full variable domain: DAGVTQSPTHLIKTRGQQVTLRCSPISGHKSVSWYQQVLGQGPQFIFQYYEKEERGRGNFPDRFSARQFPNYSSELNVNALLLGDSALYLCASSLGRRNGKLFFGSGTQLSVL.

With regard to this clonotype: At one boundary the junction diverges from the germline segment, which might be a read error. This sequence joins TRBV7-2 and TRBJ1-3; TRBD1 aligns across 10 bases. From germline, CDR1 is SGHTA and CDR2 FQGNSA. CDR3 size: 17 residues. The CDR3 region has the DNA TGTGCCAGCAGGAAAACCGGGACAGGGGCCTCTGGAAACACCGTATATTTT. Its protein is CASRKTGTGASGNTVYF. The variable domain in full, completed from reference TRBV7-2 and TRBJ1-3, reads GAGVSQSPSNKVTEKGKDVELRCDPISGHTALYWYRQSLGQGLEFLIYFQGNSAPDKSGLPSDRFSAERTGGSVSTLTIQRTQQEDSAVYLCASRKTGTGASGNTVYFGEGSWLTVV.